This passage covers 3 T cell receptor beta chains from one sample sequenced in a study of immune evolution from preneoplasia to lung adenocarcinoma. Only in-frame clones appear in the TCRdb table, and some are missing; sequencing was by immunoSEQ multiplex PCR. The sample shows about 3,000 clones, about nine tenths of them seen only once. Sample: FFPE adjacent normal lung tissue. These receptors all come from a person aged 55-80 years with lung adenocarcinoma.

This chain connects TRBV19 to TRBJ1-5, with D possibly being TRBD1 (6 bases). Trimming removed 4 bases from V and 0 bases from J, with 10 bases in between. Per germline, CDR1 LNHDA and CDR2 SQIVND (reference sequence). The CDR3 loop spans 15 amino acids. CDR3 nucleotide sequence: TGTGCCAGTAGTAAGGGGGTGAATAGCAATCAGCCCCAGCATTTT. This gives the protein CASSKGVNSNQPQHF.

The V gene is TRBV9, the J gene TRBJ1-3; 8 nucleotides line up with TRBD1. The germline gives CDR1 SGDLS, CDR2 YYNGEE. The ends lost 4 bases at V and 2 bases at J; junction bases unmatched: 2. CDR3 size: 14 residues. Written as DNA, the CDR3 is TGTGCCAGCAGCTCACAGGGGGCTGGAAACACCATATATTTT. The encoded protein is CASSSQGAGNTIYF.

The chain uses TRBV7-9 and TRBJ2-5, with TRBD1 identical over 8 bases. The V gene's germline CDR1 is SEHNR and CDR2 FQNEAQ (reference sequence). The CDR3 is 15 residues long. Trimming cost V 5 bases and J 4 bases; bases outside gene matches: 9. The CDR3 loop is CASSLLTTGVETQYF. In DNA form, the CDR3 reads TGTGCCAGCAGCCTACTAACGACAGGGGTAGAGACCCAGTACTTC.